This T cell receptor beta chain was observed in a study of Ad26.COV2.S vaccination and SARS-CoV-2 variants. Across the study: Into the muscle, Ad26.COV2.S was dosed once or twice, 56 days apart.

Profiled with immunoSEQ multiplex PCR; TCRdb holds only in-frame clones, not every one. In the table there are 350,000 to 500,000 clones, around 90% of which are singletons. V lost 5 bases to trimming and J lost 5 bases; unmatched junction nucleotides: 3. There are 13 residues in the CDR3. CDR1 is PRHDT, CDR2 FYEKMQ, per germline (reference sequence). Treatment indicated: around 19 received Ad26.COV2.S at low or high dose, single or two shots; several received placebo; per-sample allocation not given. Sampling happened 63 days after the first vaccine or placebo injection. Donation was by an adult aged 18-55 years who was in Boston. The administered vaccine (an Ad26 vector) expressed Wuhan-strain SARS-CoV-2 spike. Remarks on this clone: Its target is unknown.

Study-wide results and limits: Those who received the vaccine showed greater spike-specific TCR breadth than those given placebo.

This chain links TRBV13 with TRBJ2-7; 10 nucleotides match TRBD2. This TCR was recovered from a person aged 18-65 years who received the Ad26.COV2.S COVID-19 vaccine or a placebo. The sample was peripheral blood, taken in a trial of Ad26.COV2.S vaccine versus placebo. The CDR3 DNA reads as TGTGCCAGCAGCCTAGCGGGGGCCAACGAGCAGTACTTC. It encodes CASSLAGANEQYF. Combining the CDR3 with reference TRBV13 and TRBJ2-7 gives the whole variable domain AAGVIQSPRHLIKEKRETATLKCYPIPRHDTVYWYQQGPGQDPQFLISFYEKMQSDKGSIPDRFSAQQFSDYHSELNMSSLELGDSALYFCASSLAGANEQYFGPGTRLTVT.